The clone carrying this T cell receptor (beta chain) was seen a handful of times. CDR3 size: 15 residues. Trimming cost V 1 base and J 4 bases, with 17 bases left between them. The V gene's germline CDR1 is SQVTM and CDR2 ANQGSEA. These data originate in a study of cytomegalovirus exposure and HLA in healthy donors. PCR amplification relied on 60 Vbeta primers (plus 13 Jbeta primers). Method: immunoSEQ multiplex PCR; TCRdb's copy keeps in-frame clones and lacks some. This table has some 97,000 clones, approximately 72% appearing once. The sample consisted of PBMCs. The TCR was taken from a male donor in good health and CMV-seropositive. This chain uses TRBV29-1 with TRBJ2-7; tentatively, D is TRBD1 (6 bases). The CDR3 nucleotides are TGCAGCGTTGAAGGGGGGCAGCTCCTGCCTTACGAGCAGTACTTC. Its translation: CSVEGGQLLPYEQYF.